This T cell receptor (beta chain) was documented in a study of cytomegalovirus exposure and HLA in healthy donors. Study-wide context: Most donors, roughly 82% of approximately 400 genotyped, fell in the Caucasian-associated ancestry cluster.

Regarding the study as a whole: The productive fraction for most TCR beta V segments was about 87% or about 30% in an earlier analysis. CMV serostatus was the sole immune exposure data available.

Turning to this clone: The antigen is undetermined.

Primers: 60 Vbeta forward and 13 Jbeta reverse. Sequencing was performed with immunoSEQ multiplex PCR; in TCRdb, only in-frame clones are kept and a portion is missing. The data contain a few hundred thousand clones, over 70% of them singletons. The CDR3 is 15 residues long. V was pared by 4 bases and J by 2 bases, with 6 bases of the junction left unmatched. Germline loops: CDR1 MNHEY, CDR2 SVGAGI. The sequence was collected from a girl aged 2 to 9 in good health and CMV-seronegative. The sequenced sample consisted of PBMCs. V and J are TRBV6-5 and TRBJ1-2; 8 bases line up with TRBD1. CDR3 amino acids: CASSWTGLGNYGYTF. The CDR3 nucleotides read TGTGCCAGCAGTTGGACAGGGCTGGGGAACTATGGCTACACCTTC.